This T cell receptor (beta chain) stems from a study of T-cell reconstitution after alpha-beta-depleted transplantation in children (TCRdb year 2016). About the investigation overall: T-cell immune reconstitution after TCRalphabeta/CD19-depleted allogeneic hematopoietic cell transplantation in children was quantitatively tracked in the study by means of TCR repertoire profiling.

This clonotype was observed a handful of times. This receptor's antigen is unknown. Per-base qualities were not stored, and no clone one base away is much larger. The library was generated by PCR. Data came from an Illumina HiSeq 2500. Molecular barcoding was employed in the preparation of TCR libraries, with unique molecular identifiers being used to normalize TCRbeta repertoire quantification. In TCRdb, the public reads were trimmed at Q25 with fastp and aligned with MiXCR, with productive beta chains retained. One record per CDR3 amino acid sequence lists the most common genes and DNA. This sample is represented by hundreds of thousands of distinct CDR3 sequences; about 10% of them were singletons. In total, the top ten clones hold about 4.2% of the sample. CDR1 and CDR2 are drawn from the germline V gene (reference sequence): DFQATT, SNEGSKA. The junction shows trimming of 2 bases on V and 2 bases on J, plus 8 bases between the germline ends. The CDR3, from cysteine to phenylalanine, totals 13 residues. CDR3 DNA is the only sequence kept; it has 39 bases, read in frame from the first base.

The chain was built from TRBV20-1 and TRBJ2-3; no confident D gene assignment can be made. The sample consisted of PBMCs from the stem cell graft donor, taken from the stem cell graft. This clonotype was sampled from a human donor who donated a stem cell graft to a child with acute myeloid leukemia. This receptor carries the CDR3 CSARRPNTDTQYF. The nucleotides read TGCAGTGCTAGAAGGCCCAACACAGATACGCAGTATTTT.